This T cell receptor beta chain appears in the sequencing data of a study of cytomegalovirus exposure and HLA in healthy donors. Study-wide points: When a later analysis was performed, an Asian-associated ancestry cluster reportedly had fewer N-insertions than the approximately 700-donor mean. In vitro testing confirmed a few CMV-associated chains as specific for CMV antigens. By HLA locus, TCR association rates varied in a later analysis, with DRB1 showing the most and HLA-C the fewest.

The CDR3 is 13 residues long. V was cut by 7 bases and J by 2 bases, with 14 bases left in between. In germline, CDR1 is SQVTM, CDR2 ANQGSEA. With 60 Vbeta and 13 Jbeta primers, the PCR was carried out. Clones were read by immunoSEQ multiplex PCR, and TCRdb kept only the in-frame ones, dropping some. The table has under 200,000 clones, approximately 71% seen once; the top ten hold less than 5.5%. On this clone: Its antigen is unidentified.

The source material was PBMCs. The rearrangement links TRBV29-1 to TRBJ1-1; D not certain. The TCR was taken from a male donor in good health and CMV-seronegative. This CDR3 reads CSAPFAGNTEAFF. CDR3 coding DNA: TGCAGCGCCCCCTTCGCGGGAAACACTGAAGCTTTCTTT.